What follows are 16 T cell receptor beta chains derived from one specimen sequenced in a study of breast tumors, draining lymph nodes, adjacent tissues. TCRdb called the multiplex PCR reads again in MiXCR, with one record for every CDR3 protein. The table includes about 140,000 distinct CDR3 sequences, less than 35% detected once. Samples came from axillary lymph nodes draining the breast cancer. The specimen was axillary lymph node tissue. These receptors originate from a female donor with breast cancer. Some clones in this sample may be carry-over from other donors' samples.

The chain combines TRBV20-1 with TRBJ1-1; no definite D call. The CDR3 has 11 amino acids. CDR1 and CDR2 (germline): DFQATT, SNEGSKA (reference sequence). The germline V and J ends were trimmed by 5 bases and 7 bases, with 11 bases remaining between them. The CDR3 nucleotides are TGCAGTGCTCCGCGCCGCTATGAAGCTTTCTTT. Its translation: CSAPRRYEAFF.

A remark on this clonotype: Just one base apart from a much larger clone, this may be a read error. The V call is TRBV6-1, the J call TRBJ1-4, with D hard to call. Germline assignment: CDR1 MNHNS and CDR2 SASEGT. Trimming took off 5 bases at V and 2 bases at J, with 12 bases between the two ends. The CDR3 contains 15 residues. CDR3 loop: CASSPSLGTNEKLFF. The CDR3 nucleotides are TGTGCCAGCAGTCCCTCCCTGGGCACTAATGAAAAACTGTTTTTT.

Many counts were recorded for this clonotype. The V gene is TRBV12-3 or TRBV12-4, the J gene TRBJ1-5; D may be TRBD1 (6 bases). Trimming removed 2 bases at V and 7 bases at J, with 12 bases between. This CDR3 is 14 amino acids long. CDR3 sequence reads: CASSLWGAGQPQHF. The CDR3, as DNA: TGTGCCAGCAGTTTATGGGGGGCGGGGCAGCCCCAGCATTTT.

Ten or more counts support this clonotype. V usage is TRBV19 and J usage is TRBJ1-2; possibly TRBD1 for D (5 bases). The CDR3 runs 15 residues. Between the trimmed V and J ends, which lost 4 bases and 7 bases, there was a span of 19 bases. The germline CDR1 and CDR2 sequences are LNHDA and SQIVND (reference sequence). This CDR3 reads CASSTGHSGLVGYTF. The CDR3 DNA is TGTGCCAGTAGTACAGGACATTCTGGCTTGGTTGGCTACACCTTC.

This clonotype was observed at least ten times. The genes are TRBV6-1 and TRBJ1-4; a possible D gene is TRBD1 (6 bases). The length of the CDR3 is 13 residues. Germline V CDR1 and CDR2: MNHNS, SASEGT. V lost 7 bases, J lost 7 bases, and 13 bases lay in between. The DNA for the CDR3 is TGTGCCAGCATTCGGGGGCAGAGTGAAAAACTGTTTTTT. It yields the protein CASIRGQSEKLFF.

This clonotype was detected ten times or more. The chain recombines TRBV20-1 with TRBJ1-2, with 7 positions matching TRBD1. The germline gives CDR1 DFQATT, CDR2 SNEGSKA (reference sequence). There are 14 residues in the CDR3. V lost 6 bases and J lost 6; bases outside the gene matches: 13. The CDR3 reads CSARRIQGSHGYTF. For the CDR3, the DNA is TGCAGTGCGCGTCGGATACAGGGGAGCCATGGCTACACCTTC.

This clonotype was seen repeatedly, ten times or more. This rearrangement joins TRBV5-8 to TRBJ2-2, with a weak D call TRBD2 (5 bases). This CDR3 has 14 residues. Germline V lookup: CDR1 SGHTS, CDR2 YDEGEE. Trimming pared 7 bases from V and 2 bases from J, leaving 12 bases between. CDR3 DNA: TGTGCCAGCTCTCGCGAGGGTAACACCGGGGAGCTGTTTTTT. Translated: CASSREGNTGELFF.

This clonotype was seen ten or more times. The chain employs TRBV29-1 and TRBJ2-7, with TRBD1 identical over 9 bases. After removal of 4 bases from V and 6 bases from J, the junction contained 7 bases not matched to a gene. The CDR3 extends over 13 amino acids. Per the germline V gene, CDR1 is SQVTM and CDR2 is ANQGSEA. CDR3 region: CSVVGQGDGEQYF. CDR3 DNA sequence: TGCAGCGTTGTGGGACAGGGTGACGGCGAGCAGTACTTC.

This clonotype occurred many times. V is TRBV2 and J is TRBJ2-3, with 7 bases lining up with TRBD1. Per the germline V gene, CDR1 is SNHLY and CDR2 is FYNNEI. The CDR3 is 14 residues long. After removal of 6 bases from V and 7 bases from J, the junction contained 10 bases not matched to a gene. The CDR3 sequence: CASRTGTAPNTQYF. DNA of the CDR3: TGTGCCAGCAGAACCGGGACAGCGCCCAATACGCAGTATTTT.

The chain combines TRBV30 with TRBJ1-2; D is possibly TRBD1 (5 bases). V was pared by 4 bases and J by 6 bases, with 15 bases between. The germline CDR1 and CDR2 sequences are GTSNPN and SVGIG (reference sequence). There are 13 residues in the CDR3. The CDR3 here is CAWTRGRVDGYTF. CDR3 nucleotides: TGTGCCTGGACTCGAGGCAGGGTCGATGGCTACACCTTC.

This clonotype was seen at least ten times. V is TRBV7-9 and J is TRBJ1-2; D gene uncertain. The V end was cut by 7 bases, the J end by 7 bases, with 16 bases between. This CDR3 has 13 amino acids. Germline V lookup: CDR1 SEHNR, CDR2 FQNEAQ (reference sequence). The CDR3 DNA sequence: TGTGCCAGCACCACTTCAGGTTGGGGTGGCTACACCTTC. This sequence encodes CASTTSGWGGYTF.

This clonotype was counted ten times or more. This chain joins TRBV5-8 and TRBJ1-2; D may be TRBD1 (5 bases). This CDR3 comprises 14 residues. V dropped 0 bases and J dropped 4 bases, with 10 bases sitting between them. Germline V CDR1 and CDR2: SGHTS, YDEGEE. The CDR3 spells CASSLEGRTYGYTF. The CDR3 DNA reads as TGTGCCAGCAGCTTGGAGGGACGAACCTATGGCTACACCTTC.

Notes on this clonotype: A much larger clone lies one base from this, so it may be a read error. The CDR3 spells CASSRKGTLRSF. The DNA for the CDR3 is TGTGCCAGCAGTCGCAAAGGGACGCTTAGGAGCTTC. This rearrangement joins TRBV6-1 to TRBJ1-2, with D perhaps matching TRBD1 (5 bases). CDR1 and CDR2 (germline): MNHNS, SASEGT. The CDR3 sequence is 12 residues long.

There are many counts of this clonotype. V gene TRBV6-2 or TRBV6-3 combines with J gene TRBJ2-1; TRBD1 aligns across 7 bases. After removal of 1 base from V and 12 bases from J, the junction contained 6 bases not matched to a gene. CDR3 size: 13 residues. Germline V gives CDR1 MNHEY, CDR2 SVGEGT. This CDR3 reads CASSYFQGERQFF. CDR3 bases: TGTGCCAGCAGTTACTTCCAGGGGGAGAGGCAGTTCTTC.

The chain uses TRBV5-4 and TRBJ1-1; 9 nucleotides agree with TRBD1. CDR1 and CDR2 (germline): SGHNT, YYREEE (reference sequence). J was trimmed by 1 base and V by 4 bases; bases with no gene match: 8. This CDR3 region has 16 residues. The CDR3 coding sequence is TGTGCCAGCAGCCCCCGACAGGGGGAGGCGAACACTGAAGCTTTCTTT. It translates to CASSPRQGEANTEAFF.

This rearrangement joins TRBV3-1 to TRBJ2-5; 8 bases are a match to TRBD2. The V and J ends lost 0 bases and 5 bases, in that order; junction bases with no gene match: 11. The CDR3 length is 17 residues. Germline assignment: CDR1 LGHDT and CDR2 YNNKEL (reference sequence). CDR3 loop: CASSQDRSGGIRETQYF. The CDR3, as DNA: TGTGCCAGCAGCCAAGATCGGAGCGGGGGTATAAGGGAGACCCAGTACTTC.